Sequencing of this T cell receptor beta chain was carried out in a study of identical twins. The CDR3 is made up of 12 amino acids. Trimming cost V 8 bases and J 9 bases, with 14 bases left between them. CDR1 and CDR2 from the germline V gene are SNHLY and FYNNEI. After template switching added a universal primer site, the resulting cDNA carried unique molecular identifiers. TCRdb passed the 5' RACE reads through MiXCR, listing each CDR3 protein once. The data show about 470,000 distinct CDR3 sequences, 20% to 25% seen once. This sample also appeared in a second study, on T cells expressing NK-cell markers. Per that paper: The authors restricted sorting to alpha-beta TCR T cells with an anti-gamma-delta TCR antibody in several experiments.

What was sequenced was CD4+ T cells sorted from blood. The clonotype originates from a young woman in good health. The gene calls are TRBV2 and TRBJ2-1; D remains unclear. CDR3 DNA sequence: TGTGCCAGCCAATGGGCCGACACTGAGCAGTTCTTC. Protein product: CASQWADTEQFF.